The rows below give T cell receptor beta chains drawn from one sample of a study of patients and donors after allogeneic stem cell transplantation. MiXCR, applied by TCRdb to the RT-PCR reads, yields one record per CDR3 protein. This sample has 400,000 to 500,000 distinct CDR3 sequences; under 20% occur once, and the top ten carry 6.5% to 7.5%. Sequencing was done on a sample of blood, either unsorted or a sorted T cell fraction (not recorded which). The receptors come from a human donor who was either an allogeneic HSCT recipient or a stem cell or donor lymphocyte infusion donor (not recorded which). It is not recorded whose cells these are; they may come from a transplant donor. Both conserved end residues are part of each CDR3. The D gene is left open where the match is weak. The size entry is marked missing in some rows and otherwise reads once, few, many or a size class.

>few|TRBJ2-1|TRBV12-3/TRBV12-4|TRBD2
TGTGCCAGCAGTCCCGTAGCGGGCCCGGACAATGAGCAGTTCTTC
CASSPVAGPDNEQFF
>NA|TRBJ1-2|TRBV29-1|NA
TGCAGCTTCTCAGGGGACTATGGCTACACCTTC
CSFSGDYGYTF
>NA|TRBJ1-1|TRBV6-1|TRBD1
TGTGCCAGCAGTGTTTTTCGTGACAGGGGACAACCTGAAGCTTTCTTT
CASSVFRDRGQPEAFF
>few|TRBJ2-6|TRBV20-1|TRBD2
TGCAGTGCTAGTGGGCTAGCGGGAGTTGGGGCCAACGTCCTGACTTTC
CSASGLAGVGANVLTF
>few|TRBJ2-3|TRBV4-2|NA
TGTGCCAGCAGCCAGGCCGGGAGACTGGGGGGCACAGATACGCAGTATTTT
CASSQAGRLGGTDTQYF
>few|TRBJ1-1|TRBV12-3/TRBV12-4|NA
TGTGCCAGCAGTGACAAGAACACTGAAGCTTTCTTT
CASSDKNTEAFF
>NA|TRBJ2-1|TRBV18|NA
TGTGCCAGCTCACCCTCTGGAGGGGGGACAAATGAGCAGTTCTTC
CASSPSGGGTNEQFF
>few|TRBJ1-5|TRBV15|NA
TGTGCCACCAGCAGTGGAGGGGGACAGCCCCAGCATTTT
CATSSGGGQPQHF
>NA|TRBJ2-5|TRBV7-8|NA
TGTGCCAGCAGGGTTGGACGGTTCCAAGAGACCCAGTACTTC
CASRVGRFQETQYF
>few|TRBJ1-6|TRBV6-2/TRBV6-3|NA
TGTGCCAGCAGTCCTATATCAGTGAACTCACCCCTCCACTTT
CASSPISVNSPLHF
>NA|TRBJ2-2|TRBV19|TRBD1
TGTGCCAGTAGGCAGACAGGGGACACCGGGGAGCTGTTTTTT
CASRQTGDTGELFF
>NA|TRBJ1-2|TRBV20-1|NA
TGCAGTGCTAGAGATAGGGGAGGGGCCTATGGCTACACCTTC
CSARDRGGAYGYTF
>NA|TRBJ1-5|TRBV10-3|NA
TGTGCCATCAACGGGGTTGGAAGCAATCAGCCCCAGCATTTT
CAINGVGSNQPQHF
>many|TRBJ1-5|TRBV7-6|TRBD1
TGTGCCAGCAGCCCGACAGGGGGTTACCAGCCCCAGCATTTT
CASSPTGGYQPQHF
>NA|TRBJ2-7|TRBV12-5|TRBD1
TGTGCTAGTGGTCCCCGCCGGACAGGGGTGGGCTACGAGCAGTACTTC
CASGPRRTGVGYEQYF
>NA|TRBJ2-7|TRBV20-1|TRBD2
TGCAGTGCGGTGACTAGCGGGAGGATAAACGAGCAGTACTTC
CSAVTSGRINEQYF
>NA|TRBJ2-2|TRBV7-2|TRBD2
TGTGCCAGCAGCTCGGGGACTAGCGCCGGGGAGCTGTTTTTT
CASSSGTSAGELFF
>NA|TRBJ1-3|TRBV6-5|NA
TGTGCCAGCAGTTACATGAAGGCGTCTGGAAACACCATATATTTT
CASSYMKASGNTIYF
>many|TRBJ1-5|TRBV12-3/TRBV12-4|NA
TGTGCCAGCAGTTTACTAGCGGGCAATGAAGCCCAGCATTTT
CASSLLAGNEAQHF
>NA|TRBJ1-2|TRBV4-1|NA
TGCGCCAGCAGCCAAGAGCAGGGCTATGGCTACACCTTC
CASSQEQGYGYTF
>many|TRBJ1-2|TRBV6-1|TRBD1
TGTGCCAGCAGCTTCAGGGGACAGGGTGAAAACTATGGCTACACCTTC
CASSFRGQGENYGYTF
>many|TRBJ1-1|TRBV5-6|NA
TGTGCCAGCAGCCGTGCCCGGGACGCAGAAGCTTTCTTT
CASSRARDAEAFF